This passage covers 25 T cell receptor beta chains from one sample sequenced in a study of blood T cells in healthy people across ages. Alongside a J-beta primer mix, a sample-barcoded 5' primer served in a second PCR lasting about 7 to 12 cycles. TCRdb passed the 5' RACE reads through MiXCR, listing each CDR3 protein once. The sample shows about 720,000 distinct CDR3 sequences, 20% to 25% of them seen only once. Sequences were obtained from blood. Receptors were obtained from a man in his 70s in good health.

This clonotype showed up just a few times. The genes are TRBV3-1 and TRBJ2-2; the D gene is possibly TRBD1 (6 bases). The CDR3 has 14 amino acids. Germline V lookup: CDR1 LGHDT, CDR2 YNNKEL (reference sequence). The V and J ends lost 4 bases and 5 bases respectively, with 11 bases between them. DNA of the CDR3: TGTGCCAGCAGCCCAGGGGCTAAGACCGGGGAGCTGTTTTTT. Translating gives CASSPGAKTGELFF.

V is TRBV28 and J is TRBJ2-5; TRBD2 is a possible D gene (5 bases). This CDR3 is built from 15 residues. CDR1 and CDR2 from the germline V gene are MDHEN and SYDVKM. Deletions cut 3 bases from V and 4 bases from J, with 15 bases between. CDR3 region: CASSLYAGLRETQYF. DNA of the CDR3: TGTGCCAGCAGTTTGTACGCGGGCCTCCGAGAGACCCAGTACTTC.

This clonotype has a handful of counts. This rearrangement joins TRBV7-9 to TRBJ1-1, with D perhaps TRBD1 (5 bases). The germline V gene encodes CDR1 SEHNR and CDR2 FQNEAQ (reference sequence). V was cut by 1 base and J by 8 bases, with 11 bases left in between. The CDR3 runs 13 residues. CDR3 in DNA: TGTGCCAGCAGCTTAGTTGGGGCAGGGGAAGCTTTCTTT. Translated: CASSLVGAGEAFF.

This clonotype has more than one count but fewer than ten. The chain recombines TRBV12-3 or TRBV12-4 with TRBJ2-3; D gene ambiguous. Trimming pared 2 bases from V and 4 bases from J, leaving 13 bases between. The CDR3 totals 15 residues. The CDR3 loop reads CASSLSGVGADTQYF. The CDR3 DNA reads as TGTGCCAGCAGTTTATCAGGAGTTGGCGCAGATACGCAGTATTTT.

This clonotype was seen a single time. The chain employs TRBV7-2 and TRBJ2-5; D perhaps matches TRBD2 (6 bases). Germline values: CDR1 SGHTA, CDR2 FQGNSA. V was clipped by 1 base and J by 0 bases, with 15 bases between them. There are 17 residues in the CDR3. In DNA, the CDR3 is TGTGCCAGCAGCTTAGAGTACTCGGGAGATCACCAAGAGACCCAGTACTTC. This sequence encodes CASSLEYSGDHQETQYF.

The gene calls are TRBV3-1 and TRBJ1-1; TRBD1 matches 9 bases. This CDR3 is 15 amino acids long. Germline-derived CDR1 and CDR2 are LGHDT and YNNKEL (reference sequence). Trimming took 6 bases from V and 4 from J; bases not matched to a gene: 9. The CDR3 DNA reads as TGTGCCAGCAGAGAAACAGGGGGCTGGGGCACTGAAGCTTTCTTT. As protein: CASRETGGWGTEAFF. The variable domain in full, completed from reference TRBV3-1 and TRBJ1-1, reads DTAVSQTPKYLVTQMGNDKSIKCEQNLGHDTMYWYKQDSKKFLKIMFSYNNKELIINETVPNRFSPKSPDKAHLNLHINSLELGDSAVYFCASRETGGWGTEAFFGQGTRLTVV.

This sequence joins TRBV20-1 and TRBJ2-4; D uncertain. The ends were cut back, 1 base at V and 0 bases at J, with 7 bases in the middle. There are 14 residues in the CDR3. Germline CDR1 and CDR2: DFQATT and SNEGSKA (reference sequence). CDR3: CSARGPVAKNIQYF. The CDR3 region has the DNA TGCAGTGCTAGAGGACCGGTAGCCAAAAACATTCAGTACTTC.

The table lists this clonotype with many counts. V usage is TRBV20-1 and J usage is TRBJ2-3; D is unresolved. V was trimmed by 3 bases and J by 11 bases, leaving 15 bases between them. From germline, CDR1 is DFQATT and CDR2 SNEGSKA (reference sequence). The CDR3 runs 12 residues. CDR3 protein: CSARDASALQYF. CDR3 coding DNA: TGCAGTGCTAGGGATGCTTCAGCCCTGCAGTATTTT.

The chain employs TRBV6-1 and TRBJ2-1; 8 positions match TRBD2. CDR3 length equals 14 residues. J lost 7 bases, V lost 9 bases, and 11 bases had no gene match. Germline CDR1 and CDR2: MNHNS and SASEGT. The CDR3 DNA is TGTGCCAGTCGTCAACCGGGGGGGGATAATGAGCAGTTCTTC. Its protein is CASRQPGGDNEQFF.

The CDR3 region has the DNA TGCAGTGCTAGTTCCCGTCGTTCAACTAATGAAAAACTGTTTTTT. As protein: CSASSRRSTNEKLFF. V is TRBV20-1 and J is TRBJ1-4; D is undetermined. V dropped 3 bases and J dropped 0 bases, with 11 bases sitting between them. Germline V CDR1 and CDR2: DFQATT, SNEGSKA (reference sequence). The CDR3 loop spans 15 amino acids.

This clonotype was detected only a few times. The chain carries TRBV9 and TRBJ2-4; D may match TRBD1 or TRBD2 (5 bases each). CDR1 and CDR2 (germline): SGDLS, YYNGEE. V lost 0 bases, J lost 0 bases, and 13 bases lay in between. CDR3 length: 17 amino acids. The DNA for the CDR3 is TGTGCCAGCAGCGTAGGAGGGGCGATCCTAGCCAAAAACATTCAGTACTTC. Protein product: CASSVGGAILAKNIQYF.

The J gene is TRBJ1-5, the V gene TRBV5-6, with D unclear. The V gene lost 4 bases and the J gene lost 0 bases, with 17 bases spanning the gap. Germline V gives CDR1 SGHDT, CDR2 YYEEEE. This CDR3 region has 17 residues. The CDR3 coding sequence is TGTGCCAGCAGCGACCGACATGTGGGATATAGCAATCAGCCCCAGCATTTT. It translates to CASSDRHVGYSNQPQHF.

This clonotype has more than one count but fewer than ten. An end of the junction differs from the germline gene, which may be a read error. The rearrangement links TRBV14 to TRBJ1-4, with unresolved D. This CDR3 has 16 amino acids. Looked up from germline, CDR1 is SGHDN and CDR2 is FVKESK. The CDR3 here is CASSASQVGLNEKLFF. As DNA, the CDR3 is TGTGCCAGCAGCGCGTCGCAGGTCGGGCTAAATGAAAAACTGTTCTTT.

The rearrangement links TRBV7-9 to TRBJ2-1; a possible D gene is TRBD2 (6 bases). The J call may not be correct, given that the DNA end is closer to TRBJ2-5. CDR1 and CDR2 (germline): SEHNR, FQNEAQ (reference sequence). The CDR3 covers 14 residues. The CDR3 region is CASSLARDPKTQYF. The CDR3 region has the DNA TGTGCCAGCAGCTTAGCGCGGGATCCCAAGACCCAGTACTTC.

This clonotype has more than one count but fewer than ten. The DNA of the CDR3 is TGTGCCAGCAGTTACACGAGGGAGACGCAGTATTTT. It is translated as CASSYTRETQYF. V is TRBV6-6 and J is TRBJ2-3; a weak D match, TRBD2 (5 bases). This CDR3 has 12 amino acids. With 2 bases removed from V and 9 bases from J, the gap between germline ends came to 9 bases. Germline assignment: CDR1 MNHNY and CDR2 SVGAGI (reference sequence).

The chain carries TRBV4-3 and TRBJ2-3; 7 bases line up with TRBD1. The CDR3 totals 16 residues. CDR1 is LGHNA, CDR2 YSLEER, per germline. V gave up 3 bases and J gave up 1 base; unmatched junction bases: 7. The CDR3 DNA reads TGCGCCAGCAGCCAGAAGGGGGCTATAGGCACAGATACGCAGTATTTT. It is translated as CASSQKGAIGTDTQYF.

There are a few counts of this clonotype. The chain joins TRBV7-2 to TRBJ2-5; D might be TRBD1 (5 bases). CDR3 size: 14 residues. Per the germline V gene, CDR1 is SGHTA and CDR2 is FQGNSA. With 3 bases removed from V and 4 bases from J, the gap between germline ends came to 12 bases. CDR3 nucleotide sequence: TGTGCCAGCAGCTTCCAACAGGCGCGAGAGACCCAGTACTTC. Its translation: CASSFQQARETQYF.

The gene calls are TRBV2 and TRBJ2-5; a weak D match, TRBD1 (6 bases). The germline CDR1 and CDR2 sequences are SNHLY and FYNNEI. V dropped 7 bases and J dropped 2 bases, with 14 bases sitting between them. The CDR3 length is 14 residues. CDR3 in amino acids: CASNIQGSQETQYF. The CDR3 DNA reads TGTGCCAGCAACATTCAGGGGTCACAAGAGACCCAGTACTTC.

This clonotype was observed a handful of times. The V and J genes are TRBV7-2 and TRBJ2-3; D perhaps matches TRBD2 (5 bases). The germline CDR1 and CDR2 sequences are SGHTA and FQGNSA. Trimming removed 5 bases from V and 2 bases from J, with 17 bases in between. This CDR3 has 16 residues. CDR3 amino acids: CASSPPRTGNTDTQYF. DNA for the CDR3: TGTGCCAGCAGCCCACCCCGGACTGGCAACACAGATACGCAGTATTTT.

The chain is built from TRBV30 and TRBJ2-5; no firm D call. CDR3 size: 12 residues. With 0 bases removed from V and 3 bases from J, the gap between germline ends came to 5 bases. Looked up from germline, CDR1 is GTSNPN and CDR2 is SVGIG (reference sequence). This chain's CDR3 is CAWSVLEETQYF. CDR3 coding DNA: TGTGCCTGGAGTGTACTGGAAGAGACCCAGTACTTC.

This clonotype was found once. The chain is built from TRBV30 and TRBJ2-3; 11 bases are a match to TRBD2. The V segment lost 2 bases and the J segment 0 bases; nucleotides outside the gene matches: 7. The CDR3 is made up of 17 amino acids. Germline values: CDR1 GTSNPN, CDR2 SVGIG (reference sequence). In DNA, the CDR3 is TGTGCCTGGAGTCCAACCAGGACTAGCGGGAGCACAGATACGCAGTATTTT. Translating it yields CAWSPTRTSGSTDTQYF.

The chain combines TRBV7-2 with TRBJ2-3; tentatively, D is TRBD1 or TRBD2 (5 bases each). Trimming removed 5 bases at V and 1 base at J, with 10 bases between. Germline CDR1 reads SGHTA; CDR2 reads FQGNSA. This CDR3 contains 14 residues. In DNA, the CDR3 is TGTGCCAGCAGCGACGGGACCCGCACAGATACGCAGTATTTT. Protein sequence: CASSDGTRTDTQYF.

J is TRBJ1-2 and V is TRBV29-1; 7 bases align to TRBD1. CDR3 length equals 11 residues. Germline-derived CDR1 and CDR2 are SQVTM and ANQGSEA. The V and J ends lost 4 bases and 8 bases, in that order; junction bases with no gene match: 4. CDR3 sequence reads: CSVGQTGGYTF. CDR3 bases: TGCAGCGTTGGCCAGACAGGGGGCTACACCTTC.

This chain connects TRBV4-2 to TRBJ2-1; perhaps TRBD1 as D (5 bases). Germline V gene data show CDR1 as LGHNA and CDR2 as YNFKEQ. The CDR3 sequence is 12 residues long. Between the trimmed V and J ends, which lost 0 bases and 9 bases, there was a span of 6 bases. CDR3 in amino acids: CASSQDRVEQFF. The DNA for the CDR3 is TGTGCCAGCAGCCAAGACAGGGTTGAGCAGTTCTTC.

The chain joins TRBV7-8 to TRBJ2-5, with 12 bases identical to TRBD2. The J call may be in error: the DNA end matches TRBJ2-1 better. The CDR3 contains 17 residues. The germline V gene encodes CDR1 SGHVS and CDR2 FQNEAQ. Here the CDR3 reads CASSLETGTSGSDEQFF. CDR3 coding DNA: TGTGCCAGCAGCTTAGAGACCGGGACTAGCGGGTCCGATGAGCAGTTCTTC.